These 27 T cell receptor beta chains were sequenced from one sample in a study of cytomegalovirus exposure and HLA in healthy donors. With 60 Vbeta and 13 Jbeta primers, the PCR was carried out. The method was immunoSEQ multiplex PCR; TCRdb's version includes in-frame clones alone and lacks a portion of them. The table lists roughly 80,000 clones. Sequenced: PBMCs. These receptors were collected from a man aged 45 to 65 in good health and CMV-seronegative.

The chain couples TRBV25-1 to TRBJ1-3; no firm D call. Trimming removed 5 bases at V and 0 bases at J, with 5 bases between. This CDR3 contains 13 residues. The germline V gene encodes CDR1 MGHDK and CDR2 SYGVNS. The CDR3 reads CASSRVSGNTIYF. In DNA form, the CDR3 reads TGTGCCAGCAGTCGGGTCTCTGGAAACACCATATATTTT. Using reference TRBV25-1 and TRBJ1-3 for the parts outside the CDR3, the full variable domain is EADIYQTPRYLVIGTGKKITLECSQTMGHDKMYWYQQDPGMELHLIHYSYGVNSTEKGDLSSESTVSRIRTEHFPLTLESARPSHTSQYLCASSRVSGNTIYFGEGSWLTVV.

This sequence joins TRBV5-6 and TRBJ1-5; D ambiguous. The CDR3 contains 15 residues. Trimming removed 0 bases at V and 2 bases at J, with 9 bases between. The germline V gene encodes CDR1 SGHDT and CDR2 YYEEEE. CDR3 region: CASSLGAARNQPQHF. For the CDR3, the DNA is TGTGCCAGCAGCTTGGGGGCAGCTCGCAATCAGCCCCAGCATTTT.

This chain joins TRBV6-5 and TRBJ2-3; D might be TRBD1 (5 bases). The CDR3 loop spans 13 amino acids. CDR1 MNHEY and CDR2 SVGAGI come from the germline V gene. Trimming took 6 bases from V and 8 from J, leaving 15 bases between them. CDR3 DNA: TGTGCCAGCAGCCTCAGGGTACAAGGTACGCAGTATTTT. Amino acid sequence: CASSLRVQGTQYF.

This chain uses TRBV5-6 with TRBJ2-7; 7 positions agree with TRBD2. With V trimmed by 4 bases and J by 1 base, 8 bases remained unmatched. The germline V gene encodes CDR1 SGHDT and CDR2 YYEEEE. The length of the CDR3 is 15 residues. Here the CDR3 DNA reads TGTGCCAGCAGCCCCGGGGGGACGCAGTCCTACGAGCAGTACTTC. Translation: CASSPGGTQSYEQYF.

The chain recombines TRBV29-1 with TRBJ2-3, with 10 bases aligning to TRBD2. The CDR3 length is 17 residues. Trimming removed 8 bases from V and 2 bases from J; junction bases left unmatched: 16. In germline, CDR1 is SQVTM, CDR2 ANQGSEA. CDR3 nucleotide sequence: TGCAGCCACGCAGAATCGGGACTAGCGCTCCCCACAGATACGCAGTATTTT. Translated: CSHAESGLALPTDTQYF.

The chain employs TRBV4-1 and TRBJ2-5; TRBD2 agrees at 9 bases. V gave up 1 base and J gave up 5 bases; unmatched junction bases: 8. Germline V lookup: CDR1 MGHRA, CDR2 YSYEKL. The CDR3 length is 16 residues. The CDR3 DNA sequence: TGCGCCAGCAGCCAAGTGAGCGGGGGGCCGTTGGAGACCCAGTACTTC. It yields the protein CASSQVSGGPLETQYF.

The V gene is TRBV4-3, the J gene TRBJ1-6, with 7 bases aligning to TRBD1. V trimming: 7 bases; J trimming: 6 bases; junction bases outside the gene matches: 9. The CDR3 contains 15 residues. The germline V gene has CDR1 LGHNA and CDR2 YSLEER. As DNA, the CDR3 is TGCGCCAGCAAACACCAGGGGGTGACTAATTCACCCCTCCACTTT. Amino acids: CASKHQGVTNSPLHF.

The V call is TRBV7-2, the J call TRBJ1-1, with 9 bases that match TRBD1. CDR3 length: 16 amino acids. With 5 bases clipped from V and 2 bases from J, the junction kept 9 bases outside the gene matches. CDR1 is SGHTA, CDR2 FQGNSA, per germline. CDR3: CASSPPGTGGNTEAFF. CDR3 DNA: TGTGCCAGCAGCCCACCAGGTACAGGGGGCAACACTGAAGCTTTCTTT.

The DNA for the CDR3 is TGCGCCAGCAGCCTCCGGGGCTGGGGGGACTATGGCTACACCTTC. Translated, it gives CASSLRGWGDYGYTF. V is TRBV5-1 and J is TRBJ1-2; TRBD1 is a possible D gene (5 bases). The germline V gene has CDR1 SGHRS and CDR2 YFSETQ. The CDR3 loop spans 15 amino acids. The V and J ends lost 4 bases and 3 bases respectively, with 16 bases between them.

V is TRBV5-1 and J is TRBJ1-1; D is possibly TRBD1 (6 bases). Trimming took off 4 bases at V and 1 base at J, with 8 bases between the two ends. The CDR3 has 13 amino acids. Germline CDR1 and CDR2: SGHRS and YFSETQ. CDR3 sequence (DNA): TGCGCCAGCAGCACACAGGGGAACACTGAAGCTTTCTTT. It codes for CASSTQGNTEAFF.

V and J are TRBV18 and TRBJ2-7; perhaps TRBD1 as D (6 bases). The CDR3 has 14 amino acids. Trimming removed 6 bases at V and 3 bases at J, with 15 bases between. Germline lookup yields CDR1 KGHSH and CDR2 LQKENI. For the CDR3, the DNA is TGTGCCAGCTCCCAGGGACAATTCAACTACGAGCAGTACTTC. It is translated as CASSQGQFNYEQYF.

The chain uses TRBV7-2 and TRBJ1-2; D remains unclear. Trimming pared 0 bases from V and 0 bases from J, leaving 8 bases between. Per the germline V gene, CDR1 is SGHTA and CDR2 is FQGNSA. The CDR3 sequence is 15 residues long. CDR3 bases: TGTGCCAGCAGCTTAGCAGCTATAACTAACTATGGCTACACCTTC. The encoded protein is CASSLAAITNYGYTF.

V is TRBV6-6 and J is TRBJ2-5; TRBD1 matches 8 bases. V trimming: 4 bases; J trimming: 4 bases; junction bases outside the gene matches: 2. The CDR3 covers 13 residues. Germline V gene lookup returns CDR1 MNHNY and CDR2 SVGAGI (reference sequence). This chain's CDR3 is CASSLQGGETQYF. CDR3 bases: TGTGCCAGCAGTTTACAGGGGGGAGAGACCCAGTACTTC.

V and J are TRBV5-1 and TRBJ1-1; D is ambiguous. Per the germline V gene, CDR1 is SGHRS and CDR2 is YFSETQ. Trimming cost V 0 bases and J 3 bases, with 9 bases left between them. The CDR3 extends over 14 amino acids. CDR3 bases: TGCGCCAGCAGCTTGGACACGGGGTACACTGAAGCTTTCTTT. Its translation is CASSLDTGYTEAFF.

The chain recombines TRBV10-3 with TRBJ1-1, with D possibly being TRBD1 (5 bases). The CDR3 is 14 amino acids. V dropped 6 bases and J dropped 4 bases, with 15 bases sitting between them. Germline CDR1 reads ENHRY; CDR2 reads SYGVKD. The DNA of the CDR3 is TGTGCCATCAGCGGGGGGTTGATGGGCACTGAAGCTTTCTTT. It translates to CAISGGLMGTEAFF.

The chain links TRBV5-1 to TRBJ2-6; 12 bases align to TRBD1. The CDR3 has 21 residues. Germline V gene lookup returns CDR1 SGHRS and CDR2 YFSETQ. V shed 5 bases, J shed 0 bases, and the junction held 15 bases outside the gene matches. CDR3 region: CASRPGTGGTRKSSGANVLTF. In DNA, the CDR3 is TGCGCCAGCAGACCCGGGACAGGGGGCACCAGGAAAAGCTCTGGGGCCAACGTCCTGACTTTC. The full variable domain, in which reference TRBV5-1 and TRBJ2-6 provide the parts outside the CDR3, is KAGVTQTPRYLIKTRGQQVTLSCSPISGHRSVSWYQQTPGQGLQFLFEYFSETQRNKGNFPGRFSGRQFSNSRSEMNVSTLELGDSALYLCASRPGTGGTRKSSGANVLTFGAGSRLTVL.

V and J are TRBV9 and TRBJ2-1; D might be TRBD1 (5 bases). Germline V gene sequence: CDR1 SGDLS, CDR2 YYNGEE. The V gene lost 0 bases and the J gene lost 7 bases, with 11 bases spanning the gap. The CDR3 runs 14 residues. The CDR3 DNA sequence: TGTGCCAGCAGCGTAGGTTCAGGGTGGAATGAGCAGTTCTTC. This sequence encodes CASSVGSGWNEQFF.

The chain links TRBV18 to TRBJ1-5; TRBD1 aligns across 7 bases. Germline V gene lookup returns CDR1 KGHSH and CDR2 LQKENI. The CDR3 sequence is 16 residues long. The J segment lost 4 bases and the V segment lost 3 bases, leaving 9 bases of the junction unmatched. The CDR3 DNA sequence: TGTGCCAGCTCACCGCTAAACAGGGGACTGAATCAGCCCCAGCATTTT. It specifies CASSPLNRGLNQPQHF.

The chain is built from TRBV9 and TRBJ1-1, with no clear D. CDR3 length equals 15 residues. The V end lost 0 bases, the J end lost 3 bases, and 12 bases lay between the germline ends. Per germline, CDR1 SGDLS and CDR2 YYNGEE. The CDR3 reads CASSVAPTRDTEAFF. The CDR3 nucleotides read TGTGCCAGCAGCGTAGCCCCTACCCGGGACACTGAAGCTTTCTTT.

V gene TRBV6-1 combines with J gene TRBJ1-1, with TRBD1 matching 10 bases. Trimming took 8 bases from V and 3 from J; bases not matched to a gene: 9. CDR1 is MNHNS, CDR2 SASEGT, per germline. The CDR3 sequence is 15 residues long. CDR3 sequence: CASRHGGTGDTEAFF. CDR3 bases: TGTGCCAGCCGCCATGGCGGGACAGGGGACACTGAAGCTTTCTTT.

The chain couples TRBV7-3 to TRBJ2-5; D is perhaps TRBD1 (5 bases). The J call is uncertain, as TRBJ2-7 better fits the DNA end. The CDR3 has 14 amino acids. From germline, CDR1 is SGHTA and CDR2 FQGTGA. The CDR3 DNA reads as TGTGCCAGCAGCTTACAGGGTTCGAGTCACGAGCAGTACTTC. Its translation is CASSLQGSSHEQYF.

This chain connects TRBV9 to TRBJ2-7, with 8 bases identical to TRBD2. CDR1 is SGDLS and CDR2 is YYNGEE in the germline V gene. The CDR3 totals 15 residues. Germline trimming cut 3 bases from V and 4 bases from J; bases unmatched to any gene: 9. The chain's CDR3 is CASSGREGVLYEQYF. The CDR3 bases are TGTGCCAGCAGCGGCCGGGAGGGGGTTTTATACGAGCAGTACTTC. Full variable domain (outside the CDR3, taken from reference TRBV9 and TRBJ2-7): DSGVTQTPKHLITATGQRVTLRCSPRSGDLSVYWYQQSLDQGLQFLIQYYNGEERAKGNILERFSAQQFPDLHSELNLSSLELGDSALYFCASSGREGVLYEQYFGPGTRLTVT.

The chain is built from TRBV27 and TRBJ2-7; 7 bases map to TRBD1. This CDR3 spans 16 amino acids. Trimming cost V 6 bases and J 4 bases; bases outside gene matches: 15. Germline CDR1 reads MNHEY; CDR2 reads SMNVEV (reference sequence). The CDR3 sequence is CASSPNLRQGGYEQYF. CDR3 in DNA: TGTGCCAGCAGCCCAAATCTCCGACAGGGTGGTTACGAGCAGTACTTC.

This chain connects TRBV27 to TRBJ1-6, with 8 bases lining up with TRBD1. V was pared by 5 bases and J by 9 bases, with 6 bases of the junction left unmatched. Per germline, CDR1 MNHEY and CDR2 SMNVEV (reference sequence). This CDR3 comprises 14 residues. The CDR3 nucleotides are TGTGCCAGCAGTCGACAGGGGTTTGTTTCACCCCTCCACTTT. Its protein product is CASSRQGFVSPLHF.

The chain links TRBV9 to TRBJ1-2; TRBD1 is a possible D gene (6 bases). V was pared by 4 bases and J by 4 bases, with 14 bases between. CDR1 SGDLS and CDR2 YYNGEE come from the germline V gene. This CDR3 has 14 residues. In nucleotides, the CDR3 is TGTGCCAGCAGCCTACAGGGTCCCGGCTATGGCTACACCTTC. This translates into CASSLQGPGYGYTF.

V and J are TRBV19 and TRBJ1-5, with D hard to call. Germline CDR1 and CDR2: LNHDA and SQIVND (reference sequence). Trimming pared 6 bases from V and 6 bases from J, leaving 21 bases between. The CDR3 consists of 16 residues. The CDR3 DNA reads as TGTGCCAGTAGGCAAACAACTGAGGGCGGTCGTCAGCCCCAGCATTTT. It codes for CASRQTTEGGRQPQHF.

The gene calls are TRBV7-2 and TRBJ2-1; 11 nucleotides align to TRBD2. With V trimmed by 5 bases and J by 4 bases, 7 bases remained unmatched. The length of the CDR3 is 16 residues. CDR1 is SGHTA and CDR2 is FQGNSA in the germline V gene. Written as DNA, the CDR3 is TGTGCCAGCAGCGCAGCCGGGACTAGCGGTTACAATGAGCAGTTCTTC. Translating gives CASSAAGTSGYNEQFF.